These 32 T cell receptor beta chains were all obtained from the same sample, sequenced in a study of Ad26.COV2.S vaccination and SARS-CoV-2 variants. Specified treatment: approximately 18 received Ad26.COV2.S at low or high dose, single or two shots; 5 received placebo; per-sample allocation not given. The samples were gathered on day 63 after the first injection of vaccine or placebo. The assay was immunoSEQ multiplex PCR, and TCRdb's table has in-frame clones only and misses some. The profile covers approximately 500,000 clones, with 87% appearing a single time and 9.5% to 15% taken by the ten largest. This sample comprised peripheral blood, obtained in a trial of Ad26.COV2.S vaccine versus placebo. These receptors were taken from a person between 18 and 59 years old who received the Ad26.COV2.S COVID-19 vaccine or a placebo.

The V and J genes are TRBV3-1 (or the pseudogene TRBV3-2) and TRBJ1-3; D might be TRBD1 (5 bases). The length of the CDR3 is 15 residues. Germline CDR1 is LGHDT and CDR2 is YNNKEL (reference sequence). Trimming shortened V by 2 bases and J by 1 base, and 9 bases separated the two germline ends. This CDR3 reads CASSQPGGSGNTIYF. CDR3 bases: TGTGCCAGCAGCCAACCCGGGGGTTCTGGAAACACCATATATTTT.

The chain is built from TRBV9 and TRBJ2-1, with D possibly TRBD1 on 6 matching bases. The CDR3 runs to 13 residues. Trimming took off 0 bases at V and 10 bases at J, with 11 bases between the two ends. Germline lookup yields CDR1 SGDLS and CDR2 YYNGEE. This CDR3 reads CASSVALQGEQFF. CDR3 in DNA: TGTGCCAGCAGCGTAGCTCTCCAGGGGGAGCAGTTCTTC.

This clone was detected only a few times. The CDR3 loop reads CASSVQTDGNSPLHF. The DNA for the CDR3 is TGTGCCAGCAGCGTACAGACCGACGGGAATTCACCCCTCCACTTT. V and J are TRBV9 and TRBJ1-6; no clear D. Trimming stripped 1 base from V and 7 bases from J, with 12 bases between. CDR1 and CDR2 from the germline V gene are SGDLS and YYNGEE. This CDR3 spans 15 amino acids.

The chain recombines TRBV27 with TRBJ2-7, with TRBD1 matching 10 bases. Germline-derived CDR1 and CDR2 are MNHEY and SMNVEV (reference sequence). J gave up 6 bases and V 7 bases, and 3 bases lay outside the gene matches. CDR3 length: 12 amino acids. In nucleotides, the CDR3 is TGTGCCAGCAAGACAGGGGGCTCCGAGCAGTACTTC. It encodes CASKTGGSEQYF.

This rearrangement joins TRBV3-1 (or the pseudogene TRBV3-2) to TRBJ2-7; D is ambiguous. The germline V gene has CDR1 LGHDT and CDR2 YNNKEL (reference sequence). CDR3 length equals 12 residues. Deletions cut 1 base from V and 5 bases from J, with 6 bases between. The DNA for the CDR3 is TGTGCCAGCAGCCAAGGTACGAACGAGCAGTACTTC. The encoded protein is CASSQGTNEQYF.

A word on this clone: This sample also contains other DNA sequences that code for the same CDR3. This chain joins TRBV2 and TRBJ2-1; the D gene is possibly TRBD2 (5 bases). V dropped 4 bases and J dropped 4 bases, with 5 bases sitting between them. This CDR3 spans 12 amino acids. The germline V gene encodes CDR1 SNHLY and CDR2 FYNNEI. Here the CDR3 DNA reads TGTGCCAGCAGTGCGGGGTACAATGAGCAGTTCTTC. Translating gives CASSAGYNEQFF. Full variable domain (outside the CDR3, taken from reference TRBV2 and TRBJ2-1): EPEVTQTPSHQVTQMGQEVILRCVPISNHLYFYWYRQILGQKVEFLVSFYNNEISEKSEIFDDQFSVERPDGSNFTLKIRSTKLEDSAMYFCASSAGYNEQFFGPGTRLTVL.

The chain couples TRBV9 to TRBJ1-1, with TRBD1 matching 7 bases. After removal of 2 bases from V and 5 bases from J, the junction contained 12 bases not matched to a gene. The CDR3 is 16 residues long. CDR1 and CDR2 from the germline V gene are SGDLS and YYNGEE. CDR3 sequence: CASSVGDRSRQTEAFF. CDR3 DNA sequence: TGTGCCAGCAGCGTGGGGGACAGATCCAGGCAGACTGAAGCTTTCTTT.

This chain connects TRBV5-4 to TRBJ1-2; possibly TRBD1 for D (6 bases). V was shortened by 3 bases and J by 2 bases, with 14 bases between the two germline ends. The CDR3 spans 15 residues. Looked up from germline, CDR1 is SGHNT and CDR2 is YYREEE (reference sequence). The CDR3 is CASSWGSDRNYGYTF. The CDR3, as DNA: TGTGCCAGCAGCTGGGGATCAGACAGGAACTATGGCTACACCTTC.

The chain carries TRBV6-5 and TRBJ1-5; D is uncertain. The germline V gene has CDR1 MNHEY and CDR2 SVGAGI. Trimming shortened V by 5 bases and J by 7 bases, and 12 bases separated the two germline ends. The CDR3 is made up of 13 amino acids. As DNA, the CDR3 is TGTGCCAGCAGTCCCCTAAGAGGCCAGCCCCAGCATTTT. Residues: CASSPLRGQPQHF.

The J gene is TRBJ2-2, the V gene TRBV11-2; 7 nucleotides agree with TRBD1. Trimming removed 5 bases from V and 5 bases from J; junction bases left unmatched: 8. Germline V CDR1 and CDR2: SGHAT, FQNNGV. This CDR3 spans 15 amino acids. The CDR3 region is CASSPGGYGTGELFF. DNA for the CDR3: TGTGCCAGCAGCCCAGGGGGTTACGGGACCGGGGAGCTGTTTTTT.

The chain recombines TRBV24-1 with TRBJ2-1; tentative D call: TRBD1 (6 bases). This CDR3 comprises 18 residues. V lost 0 bases and J 0 bases, leaving 14 bases between the germline ends. Looked up from germline, CDR1 is KGHDR and CDR2 is SFDVKD. The DNA for the CDR3 is TGTGCCACCAGTGATTTGCCCGCAGGGGTCAGCTCCTACAATGAGCAGTTCTTC. This codes for CATSDLPAGVSSYNEQFF.

The J gene is TRBJ2-7, the V gene TRBV9, with 7 bases fitting TRBD2. Germline CDR1 SGDLS, CDR2 YYNGEE. CDR3 length equals 15 residues. The V and J ends lost 0 bases and 6 bases, in that order; junction bases with no gene match: 9. For the CDR3, the DNA is TGTGCCAGCAGCGTAGGTGCGGGAGTTTTAAGCGAGCAGTACTTC. This encodes CASSVGAGVLSEQYF.

The rearrangement uses TRBV18 and TRBJ2-5; possible D gene TRBD2, 5 bases. This CDR3 has 14 residues. Trimming cost V 2 bases and J 2 bases, with 9 bases left between them. Germline V gene data show CDR1 as KGHSH and CDR2 as LQKENI. The CDR3 protein is CASSPATGQETQYF. CDR3 coding DNA: TGTGCCAGCTCACCAGCGACGGGGCAAGAGACCCAGTACTTC.

This clone occurred once. The rearrangement joins TRBV6-5 to TRBJ1-5; a weak D match, TRBD1 (6 bases). CDR1 is MNHEY and CDR2 is SVGAGI in the germline V gene. CDR3 length: 13 amino acids. The V and J ends lost 10 bases and 5 bases respectively, with 15 bases between them. This CDR3 reads CATADRYHQPQHF. CDR3 nucleotides: TGTGCCACCGCGGACAGATACCATCAGCCCCAGCATTTT.

The V call is TRBV30, the J call TRBJ2-2; the match to TRBD2 covers 7 bases. From germline, CDR1 is GTSNPN and CDR2 SVGIG (reference sequence). V dropped 5 bases and J dropped 6; count of bases not matched to a gene: 6. CDR3 size: 13 residues. The CDR3 DNA is TGTGCCTGGGGACTAGTTATCGCCGGGGAGCTGTTTTTT. Its protein is CAWGLVIAGELFF.

This chain joins TRBV19 and TRBJ1-5, with D perhaps TRBD1 (6 bases). The CDR3 covers 16 residues. Trimming removed 7 bases from V and 3 bases from J, with 19 bases in between. In germline, CDR1 is LNHDA, CDR2 SQIVND (reference sequence). Here the CDR3 reads CASMGGLGGLNQPQHF. DNA of the CDR3: TGTGCCAGTATGGGGGGCTTGGGGGGCCTCAATCAGCCCCAGCATTTT.

This sequence joins TRBV3-1 (or the pseudogene TRBV3-2) and TRBJ2-7, with unresolved D. Germline values: CDR1 LGHDT, CDR2 YNNKEL (reference sequence). V lost 1 base and J 6 bases, leaving 4 bases between the germline ends. The CDR3 totals 11 residues. CDR3 loop: CASSQGVEQYF. The CDR3 nucleotides are TGTGCCAGCAGCCAAGGAGTCGAGCAGTACTTC.

V usage is TRBV6-2 or TRBV6-3 and J usage is TRBJ1-2, with D perhaps matching TRBD1 (5 bases). The V gene's germline CDR1 is MNHEY and CDR2 SVGEGT. CDR3 size: 14 residues. Trimming shortened V by 4 bases and J by 5 bases, and 14 bases separated the two germline ends. CDR3 sequence: CASSFGSGEYGYTF. CDR3 sequence (DNA): TGTGCCAGCAGTTTCGGCTCGGGGGAATATGGCTACACCTTC.

The rearrangement links TRBV20-1 to TRBJ1-1; TRBD1 matches at 7 bases. Germline CDR1 reads DFQATT; CDR2 reads SNEGSKA (reference sequence). J lost 8 bases, V lost 3 bases, and 15 bases had no gene match. CDR3 length: 15 amino acids. The CDR3 protein is CSASLINSRGLEAFF. CDR3 nucleotide sequence: TGCAGTGCTAGTTTGATCAACTCCAGGGGGTTGGAAGCTTTCTTT.

V is TRBV6-2 or TRBV6-3 and J is TRBJ2-2; D uncertain. Germline-derived CDR1 and CDR2 are MNHEY and SVGEGT. Trimming removed 2 bases from V and 0 bases from J, with 13 bases in between. The CDR3 totals 17 residues. The CDR3 nucleotides are TGTGCCAGCAGTTACAAATCTCGGCAACCGAACACCGGGGAGCTGTTTTTT. Translation gives CASSYKSRQPNTGELFF.

V is TRBV28 and J is TRBJ1-5; 8 positions agree with TRBD1. Germline trimming cut 6 bases from V and 4 bases from J; bases unmatched to any gene: 5. Per the germline V gene, CDR1 is MDHEN and CDR2 is SYDVKM. The CDR3 contains 14 residues. The CDR3 nucleotides are TGTGCCAGCAGGCGCGACAGGGGAAATCAGCCCCAGCATTTT. This codes for CASRRDRGNQPQHF.

This clone has just one count. The identical CDR3 is also encoded by other nucleotide sequences in the sample. CDR3 coding DNA: TGTGCCAGCAGTCTCCCCCCCTACGAGCAGTACTTC. This gives the protein CASSLPPYEQYF. V and J are TRBV28 and TRBJ2-7; D is unresolved. Germline CDR1 reads MDHEN; CDR2 reads SYDVKM. This CDR3 contains 12 residues. The V and J ends lost 5 bases and 2 bases respectively, with 7 bases between them.

The chain uses TRBV30 and TRBJ2-7; D gene uncertain. CDR1 and CDR2 from the germline V gene are GTSNPN and SVGIG (reference sequence). The V and J ends lost 0 bases and 4 bases respectively, with 13 bases between them. The CDR3 has 14 residues. The CDR3 DNA sequence: TGTGCCTGGAGTGTGAAGGGCAGTTTATACGAGCAGTACTTC. It codes for CAWSVKGSLYEQYF.

The V and J genes are TRBV6-5 and TRBJ2-7, with TRBD2 matching 9 bases. The CDR3 length is 14 residues. Germline lookup yields CDR1 MNHEY and CDR2 SVGAGI. With 8 bases clipped from V and 2 bases from J, the junction kept 7 bases outside the gene matches. CDR3 amino acids: CASSLAGLTYEQYF. The CDR3 nucleotides read TGTGCCAGCTCTCTAGCGGGACTTACCTACGAGCAGTACTTC.

This chain joins TRBV3-1 (or the pseudogene TRBV3-2) and TRBJ2-7; D unresolved. Trimming left V 0 bases short and J 1 base short, with 7 bases between. Germline V gene data show CDR1 as LGHDT and CDR2 as YNNKEL (reference sequence). CDR3 length equals 14 residues. The CDR3 spells CASSQEPGSYEQYF. The CDR3 DNA sequence: TGTGCCAGCAGCCAAGAACCGGGTTCCTACGAGCAGTACTTC.

The rearrangement joins TRBV28 to TRBJ2-3; TRBD2 matches 11 bases. The junction had 6 bases not matched to a gene; V was cut back by 5 bases and J by 2 bases. The CDR3 extends over 16 amino acids. Germline V gene data show CDR1 as MDHEN and CDR2 as SYDVKM. For the CDR3, the DNA is TGTGCCAGCAGTCTAGCGGGAGGTCTCCCCACAGATACGCAGTATTTT. Translating it yields CASSLAGGLPTDTQYF.

The rearrangement joins TRBV7-8 to TRBJ2-7; TRBD1 agrees at 7 bases. Germline-derived CDR1 and CDR2 are SGHVS and FQNEAQ. V lost 5 bases and J lost 2; bases outside the gene matches: 6. The CDR3 sequence is 14 residues long. For the CDR3, the DNA is TGTGCCAGCAGCGTAGGAGACAGGGCCTACGAGCAGTACTTC. Amino acid sequence: CASSVGDRAYEQYF.

This rearrangement joins TRBV2 to TRBJ2-1, with TRBD2 as a possible D gene (6 bases). Trimming shortened V by 4 bases and J by 2 bases, and 12 bases separated the two germline ends. Germline V gives CDR1 SNHLY, CDR2 FYNNEI. There are 15 residues in the CDR3. The CDR3 DNA reads as TGTGCCAGCAGTGCTGGGGGAGGACCCTACAATGAGCAGTTCTTC. Encoded protein: CASSAGGGPYNEQFF.

The chain employs TRBV6-1 and TRBJ2-7; D is possibly TRBD2 (7 bases). Trimming pared 2 bases from V and 6 bases from J, leaving 14 bases between. Germline CDR1 reads MNHNS; CDR2 reads SASEGT. CDR3 length: 14 residues. The CDR3 DNA reads TGTGCCAGCAGTGAAAAAACAGGGAGGGTCGAGCAGTACTTC. It specifies CASSEKTGRVEQYF.

The V call is TRBV7-2, the J call TRBJ2-1; a possible D gene is TRBD2 (6 bases). The CDR3 contains 14 residues. Germline V gene data show CDR1 as SGHTA and CDR2 as FQGNSA. Trimming removed 6 bases at V and 4 bases at J, with 13 bases between. CDR3 in DNA: TGTGCCAGCAGTCTCGGGGGACCGTACAATGAGCAGTTCTTC. It translates to CASSLGGPYNEQFF.

This clone was counted once. V and J are TRBV5-4 and TRBJ2-1; 7 bases align to TRBD1. This CDR3 has 15 residues. V was pared by 0 bases and J by 7 bases, with 7 bases of the junction left unmatched. CDR1 SGHNT and CDR2 YYREEE come from the germline V gene (reference sequence). The CDR3 nucleotides read TGTGCCAGCAGCTTGGATAGGGGGCGCATGAATGAGCAGTTCTTC. Its protein product is CASSLDRGRMNEQFF.

The chain uses TRBV11-1 and TRBJ2-3; unclear D gene. The CDR3 is 12 amino acids. The V end lost 8 bases, the J end lost 7 bases, and 13 bases lay between the germline ends. Germline loops: CDR1 SGHAT, CDR2 FQDESV (reference sequence). The CDR3 protein is CASRQYPYTQYF. CDR3 DNA sequence: TGTGCCAGCCGCCAATATCCCTATACGCAGTATTTT.